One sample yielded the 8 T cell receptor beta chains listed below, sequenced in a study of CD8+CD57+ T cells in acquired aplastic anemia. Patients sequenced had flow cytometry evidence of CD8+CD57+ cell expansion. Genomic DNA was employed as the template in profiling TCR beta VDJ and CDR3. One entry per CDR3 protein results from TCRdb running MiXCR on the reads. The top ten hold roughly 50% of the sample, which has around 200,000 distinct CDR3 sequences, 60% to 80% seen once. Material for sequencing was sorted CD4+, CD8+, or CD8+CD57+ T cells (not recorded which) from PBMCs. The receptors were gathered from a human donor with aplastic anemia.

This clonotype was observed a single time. CDR3 in amino acids: CSARTRERIEAFF. The CDR3 coding sequence is TGCAGTGCTAGGACACGAGAACGAATTGAAGCTTTCTTT. V and J are TRBV20-1 and TRBJ1-1; D not certain. V lost 3 bases and J 7 bases, leaving 15 bases between the germline ends. The germline V gene has CDR1 DFQATT and CDR2 SNEGSKA (reference sequence). CDR3 length: 13 residues.

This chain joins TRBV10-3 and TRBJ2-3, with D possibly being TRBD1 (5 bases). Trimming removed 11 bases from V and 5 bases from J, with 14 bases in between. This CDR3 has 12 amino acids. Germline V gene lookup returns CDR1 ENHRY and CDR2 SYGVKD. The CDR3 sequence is CACTIQGDTQYF. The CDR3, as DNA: TGTGCCTGCACCATCCAGGGAGATACGCAGTATTTT.

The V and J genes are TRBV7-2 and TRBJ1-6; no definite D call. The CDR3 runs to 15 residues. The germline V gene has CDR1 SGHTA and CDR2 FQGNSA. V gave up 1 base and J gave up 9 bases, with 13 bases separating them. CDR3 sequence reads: CASSLGSGVGSPLHF. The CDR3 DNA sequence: TGTGCCAGCAGCTTAGGTAGCGGGGTTGGTTCACCCCTCCACTTT.

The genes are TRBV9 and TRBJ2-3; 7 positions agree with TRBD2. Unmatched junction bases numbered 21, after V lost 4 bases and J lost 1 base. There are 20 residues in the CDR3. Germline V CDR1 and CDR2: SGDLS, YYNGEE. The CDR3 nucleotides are TGTGCCAGCAGCTTAAGTCGGGCTAGCGGAACTCAACTTGGCACAGATACGCAGTATTTT. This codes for CASSLSRASGTQLGTDTQYF.

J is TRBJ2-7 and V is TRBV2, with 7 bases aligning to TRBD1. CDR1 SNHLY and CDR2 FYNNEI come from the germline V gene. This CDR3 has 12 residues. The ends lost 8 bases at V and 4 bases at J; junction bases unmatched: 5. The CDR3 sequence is CASGQARYEQYF. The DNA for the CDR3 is TGTGCCAGCGGACAGGCCCGATACGAGCAGTACTTC.

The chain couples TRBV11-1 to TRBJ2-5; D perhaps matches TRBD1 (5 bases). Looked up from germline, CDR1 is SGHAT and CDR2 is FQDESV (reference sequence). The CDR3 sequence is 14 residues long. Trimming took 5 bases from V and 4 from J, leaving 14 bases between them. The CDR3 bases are TGTGCCAGCAGCGATCGGACATCCGGAGAGACCCAGTACTTC. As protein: CASSDRTSGETQYF.

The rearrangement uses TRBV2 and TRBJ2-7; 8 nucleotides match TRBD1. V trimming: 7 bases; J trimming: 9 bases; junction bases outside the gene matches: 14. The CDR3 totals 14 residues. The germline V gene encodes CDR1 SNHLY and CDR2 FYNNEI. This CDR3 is CASIGEIRDRSQYF. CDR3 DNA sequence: TGTGCCAGCATAGGGGAGATCCGGGACAGGTCGCAGTACTTC.

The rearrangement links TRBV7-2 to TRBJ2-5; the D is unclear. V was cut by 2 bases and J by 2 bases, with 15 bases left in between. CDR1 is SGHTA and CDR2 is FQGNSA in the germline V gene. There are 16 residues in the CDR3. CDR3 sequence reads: CASSLLSWTTQETQYF. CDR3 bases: TGTGCCAGCAGCTTACTATCTTGGACCACACAAGAGACCCAGTACTTC.